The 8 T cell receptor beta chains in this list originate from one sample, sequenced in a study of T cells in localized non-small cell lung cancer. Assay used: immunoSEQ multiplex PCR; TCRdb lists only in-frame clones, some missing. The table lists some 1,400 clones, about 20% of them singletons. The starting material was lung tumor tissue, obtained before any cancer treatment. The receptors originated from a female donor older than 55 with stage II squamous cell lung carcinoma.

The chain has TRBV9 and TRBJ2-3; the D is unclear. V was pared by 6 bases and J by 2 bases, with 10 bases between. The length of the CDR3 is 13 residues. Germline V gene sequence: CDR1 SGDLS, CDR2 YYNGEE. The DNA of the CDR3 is TGTGCCAGCACCGCGGAAAACACAGATACGCAGTATTTT. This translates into CASTAENTDTQYF.

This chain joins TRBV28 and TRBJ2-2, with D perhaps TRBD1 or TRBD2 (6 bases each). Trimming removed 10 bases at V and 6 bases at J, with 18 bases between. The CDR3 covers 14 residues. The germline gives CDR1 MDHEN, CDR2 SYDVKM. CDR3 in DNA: TGTGCCACGCGAAATAACGGGGGCGCCGGGGAGCTGTTTTTT. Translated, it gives CATRNNGGAGELFF.

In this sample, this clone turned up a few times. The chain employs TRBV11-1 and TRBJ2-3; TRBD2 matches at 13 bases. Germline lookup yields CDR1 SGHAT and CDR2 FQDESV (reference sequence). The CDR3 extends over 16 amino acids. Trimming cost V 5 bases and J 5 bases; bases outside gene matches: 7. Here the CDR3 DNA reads TGTGCCAGCAGCCCAGGACTAGCGGGAGCTGGAGATACGCAGTATTTT. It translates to CASSPGLAGAGDTQYF. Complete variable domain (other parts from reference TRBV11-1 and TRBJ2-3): EAEVAQSPRYKITEKSQAVAFWCDPISGHATLYWYRQILGQGPELLVQFQDESVVDDSQLPKDRFSAERLKGVDSTLKIQPAELGDSAMYLCASSPGLAGAGDTQYFGPGTRLTVL.

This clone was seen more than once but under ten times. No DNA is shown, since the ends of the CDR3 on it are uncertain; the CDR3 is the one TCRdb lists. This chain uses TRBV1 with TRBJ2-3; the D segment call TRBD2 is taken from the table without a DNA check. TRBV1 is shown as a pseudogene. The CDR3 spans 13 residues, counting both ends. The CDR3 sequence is CASSQVGGGTQYF.

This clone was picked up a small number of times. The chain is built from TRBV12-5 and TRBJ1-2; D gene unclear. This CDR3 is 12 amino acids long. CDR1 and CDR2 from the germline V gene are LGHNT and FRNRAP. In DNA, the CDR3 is TGTGCCAGCCGGGCTGGGAACTATGGCTACACCTTC. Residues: CASRAGNYGYTF.

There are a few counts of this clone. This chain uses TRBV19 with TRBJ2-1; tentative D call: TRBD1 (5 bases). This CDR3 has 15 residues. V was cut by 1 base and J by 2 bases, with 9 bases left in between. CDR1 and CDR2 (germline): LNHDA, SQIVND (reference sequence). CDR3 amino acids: CASSIATVTYNEQFF. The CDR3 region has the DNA TGTGCCAGTAGTATAGCGACAGTTACCTACAATGAGCAGTTCTTC.

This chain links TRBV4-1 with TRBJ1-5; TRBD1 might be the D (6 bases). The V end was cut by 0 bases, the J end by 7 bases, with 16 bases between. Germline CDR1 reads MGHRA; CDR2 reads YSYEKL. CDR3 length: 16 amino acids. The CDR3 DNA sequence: TGCGCCAGCAGCCAAGAATCGACAGGTTCGTACCAGCCCCAGCATTTT. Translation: CASSQESTGSYQPQHF.

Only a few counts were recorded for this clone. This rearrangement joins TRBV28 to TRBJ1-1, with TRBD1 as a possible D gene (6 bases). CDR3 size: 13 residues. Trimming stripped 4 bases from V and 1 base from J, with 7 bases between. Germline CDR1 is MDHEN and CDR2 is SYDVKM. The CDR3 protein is CASSWTANTEAFF. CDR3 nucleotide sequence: TGTGCCAGCAGTTGGACAGCGAACACTGAAGCTTTCTTT.